A selection of T cell receptor beta chains follows, all from one sample in a study of T-cell reconstitution after alpha-beta-depleted transplantation in children. TCRdb re-analysed the PCR reads in MiXCR, keeping a single row per CDR3 protein. This table has 900,000 or so distinct CDR3 sequences, 15% to 20% appearing once. Specimen: PBMCs, mostly from graft donor cells, collected 360 days after TCRalphabeta/CD19-depleted stem cell transplant. The receptor set was obtained from a male patient between 5 and 17 years old who had a stem cell transplant for acute lymphoblastic leukemia, so the T cells may come from the graft donor. CDR3s include the opening cysteine and the closing phenylalanine or tryptophan. D genes are given only for firm matches. Clone size is stated in some rows and not others, as once, few, many or a class when expanded.

CDR3nt: TGTGCCAGCAGCCCGCACACCCTGAACACTGAAGCTTTCTTT
CDR3aa: CASSPHTLNTEAFF
abundance: many
d_gene: -
v_gene: TRBV11-1
j_gene: TRBJ1-1

CDR3nt: TGTGCCACCAGTGACCCTACAGGGGCCAGGGGGGAGCAGTTCTTC
CDR3aa: CATSDPTGARGEQFF
abundance: few
d_gene: TRBD1
v_gene: TRBV24-1
j_gene: TRBJ2-1

CDR3nt: TGTGCCAGCAGTAATCGGGAGTGGGCAGATACGCAGTATTTT
CDR3aa: CASSNREWADTQYF
abundance: -
d_gene: -
v_gene: TRBV7-2
j_gene: TRBJ2-3

CDR3nt: TGTGCCAGCAGTGTGATGAGCTACGAGCAGTACTTC
CDR3aa: CASSVMSYEQYF
abundance: -
d_gene: -
v_gene: TRBV12-3/TRBV12-4
j_gene: TRBJ2-7

CDR3nt: TGTGCCAGCAGCCAATATCTAGCGGGCGAGACCCAGTACTTC
CDR3aa: CASSQYLAGETQYF
abundance: few
d_gene: TRBD2
v_gene: TRBV3-1
j_gene: TRBJ2-5

CDR3nt: TGCAGTGCTAGTAGGATCGATCAGCCCCAGCATTTT
CDR3aa: CSASRIDQPQHF
abundance: -
d_gene: -
v_gene: TRBV20-1
j_gene: TRBJ1-5

CDR3nt: TGCAGTGCTAGAGTACTTCAGGCATCGACTTGGGACGAGCAGTACTTC
CDR3aa: CSARVLQASTWDEQYF
abundance: few
d_gene: -
v_gene: TRBV20-1
j_gene: TRBJ2-7

CDR3nt: TGCAGCGTTGAAAGGGGGACAGGGGACTACGAGCAGTACTTC
CDR3aa: CSVERGTGDYEQYF
abundance: few
d_gene: TRBD1
v_gene: TRBV29-1
j_gene: TRBJ2-7

CDR3nt: TGTGCCAGCAGTTTAAAGACTAACAGCGAGCAGTACTTC
CDR3aa: CASSLKTNSEQYF
abundance: few
d_gene: -
v_gene: TRBV12-3/TRBV12-4
j_gene: TRBJ2-7

CDR3nt: TGCGCCAGCAGCTTCCAGGGTAACGGTGAGCAGTTCTTC
CDR3aa: CASSFQGNGEQFF
abundance: -
d_gene: -
v_gene: TRBV5-1
j_gene: TRBJ2-1

CDR3nt: TGTGCCAGCAGCTTCTTAGGACTAGCGGGAGGGTACGAGCAGTACTTC
CDR3aa: CASSFLGLAGGYEQYF
abundance: -
d_gene: TRBD2
v_gene: TRBV13
j_gene: TRBJ2-7

CDR3nt: TGCGCCAGCAGTGCCGGACTAGCGGCGAACACCGGGGAGCTGTTTTTT
CDR3aa: CASSAGLAANTGELFF
abundance: many
d_gene: TRBD2
v_gene: TRBV4-1
j_gene: TRBJ2-2

CDR3nt: TGTGCCAGCAGTTACGCGGGACAGGGCCGCGGGGAGACCCAGTACTTC
CDR3aa: CASSYAGQGRGETQYF
abundance: few
d_gene: TRBD1
v_gene: TRBV6-5
j_gene: TRBJ2-5

CDR3nt: TGTGCCAGCAGTTACGGCAGTTCCTATGGCTACACCTTC
CDR3aa: CASSYGSSYGYTF
abundance: -
d_gene: -
v_gene: TRBV6-5
j_gene: TRBJ1-2

CDR3nt: TGTGCCACCAGTGATGGGGGGGACAGACCCTACGAGCAGTACTTC
CDR3aa: CATSDGGDRPYEQYF
abundance: -
d_gene: -
v_gene: TRBV24-1
j_gene: TRBJ2-7

CDR3nt: TGCGCCAGCAGCCTTATGACTAGCAGCCTTTACAATGAGCAGTTCTTC
CDR3aa: CASSLMTSSLYNEQFF
abundance: many
d_gene: TRBD2
v_gene: TRBV5-1
j_gene: TRBJ2-1

CDR3nt: TGTGCCAGCAGTTACTCGGTCCTGGGGAGGACTGAAGCTTTCTTT
CDR3aa: CASSYSVLGRTEAFF
abundance: -
d_gene: -
v_gene: TRBV6-5
j_gene: TRBJ1-1

CDR3nt: TGTGCCAGCAGTACCGGGACAGAGGTCCCCTCCTACGAGCAGTACTTC
CDR3aa: CASSTGTEVPSYEQYF
abundance: -
d_gene: TRBD1
v_gene: TRBV25-1
j_gene: TRBJ2-7

CDR3nt: TGTGCCAGCAGGAAAAACAACCGGGACTCCCACGAGCAGTACTTC
CDR3aa: CASRKNNRDSHEQYF
abundance: -
d_gene: -
v_gene: TRBV12-3/TRBV12-4
j_gene: TRBJ2-7

CDR3nt: TGTGCCAGCAGAATGACAGGGGTAGACTATGGCTACACCTTC
CDR3aa: CASRMTGVDYGYTF
abundance: few
d_gene: TRBD1
v_gene: TRBV25-1
j_gene: TRBJ1-2

CDR3nt: TGCAGTGCTAAGCAGGGGGGTCCCACCGGGGAGCTGTTTTTT
CDR3aa: CSAKQGGPTGELFF
abundance: few
d_gene: -
v_gene: TRBV20-1
j_gene: TRBJ2-2

CDR3nt: TGTGCCAGCTCAGACCAGCCTACTAGCGGGAACACCGGGGAGCTGTTTTTT
CDR3aa: CASSDQPTSGNTGELFF
abundance: few
d_gene: TRBD2
v_gene: TRBV18
j_gene: TRBJ2-2